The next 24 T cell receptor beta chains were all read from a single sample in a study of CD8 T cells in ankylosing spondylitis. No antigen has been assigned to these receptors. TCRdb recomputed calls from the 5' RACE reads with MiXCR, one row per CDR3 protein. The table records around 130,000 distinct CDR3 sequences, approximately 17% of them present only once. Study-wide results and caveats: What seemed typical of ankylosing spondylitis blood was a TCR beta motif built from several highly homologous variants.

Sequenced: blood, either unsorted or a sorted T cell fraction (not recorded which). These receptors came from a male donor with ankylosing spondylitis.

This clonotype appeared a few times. The DNA for the CDR3 is TGTGCCAGTTCAGTAGCAGCCGGCTACGAGCAGTACTTC. This codes for CASSVAAGYEQYF. The V gene is TRBV5-6, the J gene TRBJ2-7; D is ambiguous. Germline-derived CDR1 and CDR2 are SGHDT and YYEEEE. Between the trimmed V and J ends, which lost 8 bases and 3 bases, there was a span of 15 bases. This CDR3 comprises 13 residues.

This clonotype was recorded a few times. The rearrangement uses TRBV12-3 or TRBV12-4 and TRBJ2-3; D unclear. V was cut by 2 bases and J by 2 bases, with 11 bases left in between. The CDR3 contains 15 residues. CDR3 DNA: TGTGCCAGCAGTTTATTTCCCCAACTCACAGATACGCAGTATTTT. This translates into CASSLFPQLTDTQYF.

The CDR3 coding sequence is TGTGCCAGCAGCTTAGAACTGGGCGGCCTCTCCTACGAGCAGTACTTC. This encodes CASSLELGGLSYEQYF. V and J are TRBV7-6 and TRBJ2-7; D not certain. V shed 1 base and J shed 0 bases, with 13 bases lying between them. This CDR3 comprises 16 residues. The germline V gene encodes CDR1 SGHVS and CDR2 FNYEAQ.

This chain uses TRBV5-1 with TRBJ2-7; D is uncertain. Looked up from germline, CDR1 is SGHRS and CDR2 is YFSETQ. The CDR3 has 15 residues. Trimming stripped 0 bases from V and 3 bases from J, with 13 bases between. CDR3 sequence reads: CASSLDSLFNYEQYF. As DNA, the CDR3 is TGCGCCAGCAGCTTGGATTCATTGTTTAACTACGAGCAGTACTTC.

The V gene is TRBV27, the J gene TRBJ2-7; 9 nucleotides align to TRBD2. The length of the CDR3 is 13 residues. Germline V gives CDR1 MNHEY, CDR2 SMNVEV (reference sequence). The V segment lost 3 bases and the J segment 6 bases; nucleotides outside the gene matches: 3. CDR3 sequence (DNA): TGTGCCAGCAGTTTGCGAGCGGGAGGCGAGCAGTACTTC. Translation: CASSLRAGGEQYF.

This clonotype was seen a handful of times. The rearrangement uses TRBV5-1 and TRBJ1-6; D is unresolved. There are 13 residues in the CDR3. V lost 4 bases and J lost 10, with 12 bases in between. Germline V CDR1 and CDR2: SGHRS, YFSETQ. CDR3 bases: TGCGCCAGCAGCGCGCGGATAGGATCACCCCTCCACTTT. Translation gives CASSARIGSPLHF.

This CDR3 is CSADKIRDFSPETQYF. CDR3 DNA sequence: TGCAGTGCTGATAAAATCCGGGACTTCAGCCCAGAGACCCAGTACTTC. The chain has TRBV20-1 and TRBJ2-5, with TRBD2 as a possible D gene (6 bases). This CDR3 contains 16 residues. CDR1 is DFQATT, CDR2 SNEGSKA, per germline (reference sequence). The V and J ends lost 5 bases and 4 bases respectively, with 23 bases between them.

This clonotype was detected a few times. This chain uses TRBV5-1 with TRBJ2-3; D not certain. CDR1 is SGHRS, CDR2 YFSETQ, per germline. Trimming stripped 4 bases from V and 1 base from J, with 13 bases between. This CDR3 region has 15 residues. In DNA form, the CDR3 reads TGCGCCAGCAGCCTGACACTGTCCCGCACAGATACGCAGTATTTT. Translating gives CASSLTLSRTDTQYF.

The CDR3 bases are TGCAGTGCAATAAGAGGGGAGGAGACCCAGTACTTC. Residues: CSAIRGEETQYF. The chain recombines TRBV20-1 with TRBJ2-5; D tentatively reads TRBD1 or TRBD2 (5 bases each). The ends were cut back, 6 bases at V and 5 bases at J, with 13 bases in the middle. The CDR3 is 12 residues long. The germline V gene encodes CDR1 DFQATT and CDR2 SNEGSKA (reference sequence).

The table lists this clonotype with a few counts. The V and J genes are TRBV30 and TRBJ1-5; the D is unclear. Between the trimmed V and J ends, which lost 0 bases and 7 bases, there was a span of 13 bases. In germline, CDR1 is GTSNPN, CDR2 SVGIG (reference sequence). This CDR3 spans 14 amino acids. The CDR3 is CAWSVQRDWQPQHF. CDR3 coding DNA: TGTGCCTGGAGTGTACAAAGGGATTGGCAGCCCCAGCATTTT.

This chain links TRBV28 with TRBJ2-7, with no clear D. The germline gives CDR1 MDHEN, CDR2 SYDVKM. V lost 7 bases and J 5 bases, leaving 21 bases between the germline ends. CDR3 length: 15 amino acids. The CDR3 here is CASTTNRNLPHEQYF. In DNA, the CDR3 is TGTGCCAGCACCACAAACAGAAACCTTCCTCACGAGCAGTACTTC.

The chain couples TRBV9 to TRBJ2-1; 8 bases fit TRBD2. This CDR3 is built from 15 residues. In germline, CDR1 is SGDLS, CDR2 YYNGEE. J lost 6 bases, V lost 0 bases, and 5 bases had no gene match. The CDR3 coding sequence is TGTGCCAGCAGCGTAGCGGGACTAGTGGGCAATGAGCAGTTCTTC. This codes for CASSVAGLVGNEQFF.

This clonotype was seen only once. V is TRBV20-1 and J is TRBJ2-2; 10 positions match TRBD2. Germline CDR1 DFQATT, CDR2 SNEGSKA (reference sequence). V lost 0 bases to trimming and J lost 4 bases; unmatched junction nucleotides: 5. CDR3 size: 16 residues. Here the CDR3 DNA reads TGCAGTGCTAGAGACCCCCTAGCGGGAGTCACCGGGGAGCTGTTTTTT. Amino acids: CSARDPLAGVTGELFF.

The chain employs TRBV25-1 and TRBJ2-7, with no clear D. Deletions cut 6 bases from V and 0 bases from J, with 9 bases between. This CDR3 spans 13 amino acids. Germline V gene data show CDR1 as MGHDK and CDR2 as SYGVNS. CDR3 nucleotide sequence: TGTGCCAGCAGGAAGGGATCCTCCTACGAGCAGTACTTC. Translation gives CASRKGSSYEQYF.

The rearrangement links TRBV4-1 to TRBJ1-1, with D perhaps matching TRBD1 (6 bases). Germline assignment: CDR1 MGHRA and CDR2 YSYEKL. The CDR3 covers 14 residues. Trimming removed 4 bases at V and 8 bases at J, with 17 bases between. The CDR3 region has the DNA TGCGCCAGCAGCCCTGGGGGCTCACTCTCAGAAGCTTTCTTT. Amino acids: CASSPGGSLSEAFF.

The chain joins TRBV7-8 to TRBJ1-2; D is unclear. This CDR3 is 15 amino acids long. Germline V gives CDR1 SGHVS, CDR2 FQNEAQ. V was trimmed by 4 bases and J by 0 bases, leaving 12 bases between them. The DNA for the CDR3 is TGTGCCAGCAGCTCCTCGGGCAAAGCTAACTATGGCTACACCTTC. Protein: CASSSSGKANYGYTF. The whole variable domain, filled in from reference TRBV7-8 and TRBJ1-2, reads GAGVSQSPRYKVAKRGQDVALRCDPISGHVSLFWYQQALGQGPEFLTYFQNEAQLDKSGLPSDRFFAERPEGSVSTLKIQRTQQEDSAVYLCASSSSGKANYGYTFGSGTRLTVV.

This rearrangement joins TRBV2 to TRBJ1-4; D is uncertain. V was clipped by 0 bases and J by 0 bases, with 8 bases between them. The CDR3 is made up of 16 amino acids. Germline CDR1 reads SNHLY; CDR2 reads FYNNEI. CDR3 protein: CASSEAWISTNEKLFF. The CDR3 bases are TGTGCCAGCAGTGAAGCGTGGATATCAACTAATGAAAAACTGTTTTTT. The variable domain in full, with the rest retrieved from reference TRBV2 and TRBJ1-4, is EPEVTQTPSHQVTQMGQEVILRCVPISNHLYFYWYRQILGQKVEFLVSFYNNEISEKSEIFDDQFSVERPDGSNFTLKIRSTKLEDSAMYFCASSEAWISTNEKLFFGSGTQLSVL.

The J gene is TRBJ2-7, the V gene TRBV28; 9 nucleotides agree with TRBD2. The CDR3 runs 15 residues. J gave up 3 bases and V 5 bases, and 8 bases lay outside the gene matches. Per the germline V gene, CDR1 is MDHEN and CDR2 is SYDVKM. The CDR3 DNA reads TGTGCCAGCAGTAATCCAGCGGGAGGCCACTACGAGCAGTACTTC. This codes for CASSNPAGGHYEQYF. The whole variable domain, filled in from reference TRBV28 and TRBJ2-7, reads DVKVTQSSRYLVKRTGEKVFLECVQDMDHENMFWYRQDPGLGLRLIYFSYDVKMKEKGDIPEGYSVSREKKERFSLILESASTNQTSMYLCASSNPAGGHYEQYFGPGTRLTVT.

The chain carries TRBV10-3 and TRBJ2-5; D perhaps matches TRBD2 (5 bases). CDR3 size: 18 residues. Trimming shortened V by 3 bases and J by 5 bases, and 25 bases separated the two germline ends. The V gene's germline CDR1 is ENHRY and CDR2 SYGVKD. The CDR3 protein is CAISESLGGVEVGETQYF. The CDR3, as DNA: TGTGCCATCAGTGAATCTCTAGGTGGAGTGGAGGTTGGCGAGACCCAGTACTTC.

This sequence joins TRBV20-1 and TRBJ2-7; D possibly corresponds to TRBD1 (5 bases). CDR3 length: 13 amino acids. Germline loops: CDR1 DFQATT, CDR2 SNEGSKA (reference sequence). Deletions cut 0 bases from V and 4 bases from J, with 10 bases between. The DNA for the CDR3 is TGCAGTGCTAGAGATCAGGGTGGGTACGAGCAGTACTTC. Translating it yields CSARDQGGYEQYF.

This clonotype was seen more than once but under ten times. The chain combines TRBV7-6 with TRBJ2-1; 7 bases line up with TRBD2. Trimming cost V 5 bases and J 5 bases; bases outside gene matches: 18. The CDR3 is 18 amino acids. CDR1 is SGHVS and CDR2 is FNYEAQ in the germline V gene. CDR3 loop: CASSPPRMGLAEHNEQFF. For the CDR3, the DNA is TGTGCCAGCAGCCCCCCACGGATGGGGCTAGCGGAACACAATGAGCAGTTCTTC.

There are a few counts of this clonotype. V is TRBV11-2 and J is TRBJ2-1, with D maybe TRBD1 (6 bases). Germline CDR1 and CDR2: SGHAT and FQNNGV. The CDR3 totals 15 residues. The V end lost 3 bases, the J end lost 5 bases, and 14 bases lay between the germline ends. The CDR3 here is CASSFFGQRNNEQFF. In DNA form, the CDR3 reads TGTGCCAGCAGCTTTTTCGGACAGAGGAACAATGAGCAGTTCTTC.

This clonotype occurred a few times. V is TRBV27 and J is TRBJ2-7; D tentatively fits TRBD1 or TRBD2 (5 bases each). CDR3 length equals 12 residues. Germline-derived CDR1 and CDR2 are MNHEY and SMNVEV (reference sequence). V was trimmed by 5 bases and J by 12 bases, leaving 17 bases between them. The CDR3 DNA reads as TGTGCCAGCAGTGACTCTCGGGACGGGTTGTACTTC. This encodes CASSDSRDGLYF.

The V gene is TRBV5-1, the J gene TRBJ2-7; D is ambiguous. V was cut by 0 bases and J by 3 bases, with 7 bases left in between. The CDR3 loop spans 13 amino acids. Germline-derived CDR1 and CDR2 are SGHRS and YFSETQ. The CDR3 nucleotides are TGCGCCAGCAGCTTGGAACAGAACTACGAGCAGTACTTC. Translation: CASSLEQNYEQYF.